These 12 T cell receptor beta chains originate from one sample sequenced in a study of siplizumab effects on memory and regulatory T cells. Method: immunoSEQ multiplex PCR; TCRdb's copy keeps in-frame clones and lacks some. The sample includes tens of thousands of clones, around 97% of them seen just once. Input material: naive CD4+ T cells sorted from blood. All receptors come from a human donor in good health.

This clone was seen a single time. V gene TRBV9 combines with J gene TRBJ1-1; TRBD1 agrees at 7 bases. The CDR3 is 14 amino acids. J lost 0 bases, V lost 4 bases, and 3 bases had no gene match. CDR1 SGDLS and CDR2 YYNGEE come from the germline V gene. The CDR3 region is CASSNRGMNTEAFF. The CDR3 region has the DNA TGTGCCAGCAGCAACAGGGGTATGAACACTGAAGCTTTCTTT.

The V gene is TRBV6-6, the J gene TRBJ1-3; a possible D gene is TRBD1 (5 bases). Looked up from germline, CDR1 is MNHNY and CDR2 is SVGAGI (reference sequence). This CDR3 has 14 residues. The V end was cut by 6 bases, the J end by 0 bases, with 9 bases between. This chain's CDR3 is CASRSGTSGNTIYF. CDR3 DNA sequence: TGTGCCAGCAGATCAGGGACCTCTGGAAACACCATATATTTT.

The chain joins TRBV6-1 to TRBJ2-7; no clear D gene. The CDR3 spans 13 residues. The germline V and J ends were trimmed by 7 bases and 4 bases, with 14 bases remaining between them. The germline V gene has CDR1 MNHNS and CDR2 SASEGT. CDR3 DNA sequence: TGTGCCAGCATACCTTCCGGGCGTTACGAGCAGTACTTC. Protein sequence: CASIPSGRYEQYF.

This rearrangement joins TRBV6-6 to TRBJ2-7, with 7 bases fitting TRBD1. Losses at the gene ends were 5 bases for V and 0 bases for J; bases not matched to a gene: 7. Germline V CDR1 and CDR2: MNHNY, SVGAGI (reference sequence). This CDR3 is 15 amino acids long. CDR3 sequence (DNA): TGTGCCAGCAGTACCTCCCGGGACAGCTCCTACGAGCAGTACTTC. Translating it yields CASSTSRDSSYEQYF.

The V gene is TRBV18, the J gene TRBJ1-5, with a possible D match to TRBD1 (5 bases). This CDR3 spans 14 amino acids. The germline V and J ends were trimmed by 2 bases and 6 bases, with 11 bases remaining between them. Germline CDR1 KGHSH, CDR2 LQKENI. The CDR3: CASSPGRAPQPQHF. The CDR3 region has the DNA TGTGCCAGCTCACCAGGCAGGGCCCCTCAGCCCCAGCATTTT.

This clone has only one observation. The chain employs TRBV15 and TRBJ2-5; 7 bases fit TRBD2. CDR1 LNHNV and CDR2 YYDKDF come from the germline V gene (reference sequence). The CDR3 is made up of 14 amino acids. With 3 bases clipped from V and 1 base from J, the junction kept 2 bases outside the gene matches. The chain's CDR3 is CATSRSGVQETQYF. In DNA form, the CDR3 reads TGTGCCACCAGCAGGAGCGGGGTCCAAGAGACCCAGTACTTC.

J is TRBJ2-7 and V is TRBV7-6, with TRBD2 matching 7 bases. The CDR3 has 14 residues. The V gene end was trimmed by 5 bases and the J gene end by 6 bases; junction bases not matched to a gene: 10. Germline lookup yields CDR1 SGHVS and CDR2 FNYEAQ. CDR3 residues: CASSPWEGTGEQYF. The CDR3 nucleotides read TGTGCCAGCAGCCCGTGGGAGGGCACCGGCGAGCAGTACTTC.

This rearrangement joins TRBV27 to TRBJ2-7, with TRBD1 matching over 9 bases. This CDR3 has 16 amino acids. V was clipped by 5 bases and J by 6 bases; unmatched bases: 14. Germline-derived CDR1 and CDR2 are MNHEY and SMNVEV (reference sequence). CDR3 sequence (DNA): TGTGCCAGCAGTCTCCTCCCCGGGACAGGGACCTCCGAGCAGTACTTC. Its translation: CASSLLPGTGTSEQYF.

The rearrangement joins TRBV2 to TRBJ1-4, with D maybe TRBD1 (6 bases). CDR3 size: 16 residues. CDR1 and CDR2 (germline): SNHLY, FYNNEI. Trimming removed 6 bases from V and 0 bases from J, with 14 bases in between. CDR3 sequence: CASSVDRYATNEKLFF. The CDR3 nucleotides read TGTGCCAGCAGCGTGGACAGATATGCAACTAATGAAAAACTGTTTTTT.

This clone showed up just once. This sequence joins TRBV5-4 and TRBJ2-3; a weak D match, TRBD2 (6 bases). CDR3 length equals 14 residues. Deletions cut 5 bases from V and 4 bases from J, with 14 bases between. Germline CDR1 and CDR2: SGHNT and YYREEE (reference sequence). In DNA, the CDR3 is TGTGCCAGCAGTCTCAGTTCGGGAGCAGATACGCAGTATTTT. Its protein is CASSLSSGADTQYF.

The CDR3 coding sequence is TGCAGCGTCGCGGAACTCGGACAGGGGAGGGGTAACTATGGCTACACCTTC. Amino acid sequence: CSVAELGQGRGNYGYTF. The V gene is TRBV29-1, the J gene TRBJ1-2; 9 bases agree with TRBD1. V dropped 6 bases and J dropped 1; count of bases not matched to a gene: 15. Germline V gene sequence: CDR1 SQVTM, CDR2 ANQGSEA. The CDR3 has 17 residues.

The chain has TRBV19 and TRBJ2-4, with D perhaps matching TRBD1 (6 bases). V was shortened by 6 bases and J by 3 bases, with 18 bases between the two germline ends. Germline CDR1 is LNHDA and CDR2 is SQIVND (reference sequence). This CDR3 has 16 residues. In DNA form, the CDR3 reads TGTGCCAGTAGCCTAACAGGGCTGTCGAACAAAAACATTCAGTACTTC. It translates to CASSLTGLSNKNIQYF. The full variable domain, rest sourced from reference TRBV19 and TRBJ2-4, is DGGITQSPKYLFRKEGQNVTLSCEQNLNHDAMYWYRQDPGQGLRLIYYSQIVNDFQKGDIAEGYSVSREKKESFPLTVTSAQKNPTAFYLCASSLTGLSNKNIQYFGAGTRLSVL.